Shown below are 2 T cell receptor beta chains from a single sample sequenced in a study of lymphopenia after photon versus proton radiotherapy (dated by TCRdb to the late 2010s). Receptor libraries were prepared by the immunoSEQ multiplex PCR assay. TCRdb re-hosts the immuneACCESS table, in-frame sequences only. Its copies lack some clones; in the studies checked, an unresolved V gene accounts for under half of them, and the cause for the rest is not known. Within this sample are about 70,000 clones, with over 70% of them counted one time only. 10% to 12% of the sample comes from the top ten. This specimen was peripheral blood, taken from a patient treated with proton-based radiotherapy. The source is a man older than 75 with esophageal cancer.

The J gene is TRBJ1-3, the V gene TRBV30; 8 bases line up with TRBD1. CDR1 is GTSNPN, CDR2 SVGIG, per germline (reference sequence). Trimming took 2 bases from V and 4 from J; bases not matched to a gene: 7. The CDR3 spans 15 residues. CDR3 region: CAWSQTGVNGNTIYF. In DNA form, the CDR3 reads TGTGCCTGGAGTCAGACAGGGGTAAACGGAAACACCATATATTTT. The variable domain in full, with the rest retrieved from reference TRBV30 and TRBJ1-3, is SQTIHQWPATLVQPVGSPLSLECTVEGTSNPNLYWYRQAAGRGLQLLFYSVGIGQISSEVPQNLSASRPQDRQFILSSKKLLLSDSGFYLCAWSQTGVNGNTIYFGEGSWLTVV.

This chain connects TRBV2 to TRBJ1-5; D is unresolved. V dropped 3 bases and J dropped 5 bases, with 11 bases sitting between them. CDR1 and CDR2 (germline): SNHLY, FYNNEI. This CDR3 region has 14 residues. CDR3 residues: CASSEERMDQPQHF. CDR3 DNA sequence: TGTGCCAGCAGTGAGGAGAGAATGGATCAGCCCCAGCATTTT.